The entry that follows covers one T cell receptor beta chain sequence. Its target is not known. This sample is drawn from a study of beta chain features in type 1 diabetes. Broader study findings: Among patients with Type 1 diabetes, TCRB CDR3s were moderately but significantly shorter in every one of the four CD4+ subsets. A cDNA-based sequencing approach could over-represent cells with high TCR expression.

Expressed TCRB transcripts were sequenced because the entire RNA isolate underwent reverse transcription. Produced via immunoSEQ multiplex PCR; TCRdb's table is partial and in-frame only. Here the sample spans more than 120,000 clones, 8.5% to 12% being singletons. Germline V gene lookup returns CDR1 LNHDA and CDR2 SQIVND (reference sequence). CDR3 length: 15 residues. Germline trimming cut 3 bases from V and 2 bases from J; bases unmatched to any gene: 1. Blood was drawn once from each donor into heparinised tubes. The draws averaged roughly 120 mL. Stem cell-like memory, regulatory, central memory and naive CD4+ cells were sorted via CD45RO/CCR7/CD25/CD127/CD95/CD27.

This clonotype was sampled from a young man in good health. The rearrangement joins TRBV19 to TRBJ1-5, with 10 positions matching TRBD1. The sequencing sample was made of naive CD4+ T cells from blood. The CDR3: CASSIGTGGNQPQHF. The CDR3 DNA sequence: TGTGCCAGTAGTATTGGGACAGGGGGCAATCAGCCCCAGCATTTT.